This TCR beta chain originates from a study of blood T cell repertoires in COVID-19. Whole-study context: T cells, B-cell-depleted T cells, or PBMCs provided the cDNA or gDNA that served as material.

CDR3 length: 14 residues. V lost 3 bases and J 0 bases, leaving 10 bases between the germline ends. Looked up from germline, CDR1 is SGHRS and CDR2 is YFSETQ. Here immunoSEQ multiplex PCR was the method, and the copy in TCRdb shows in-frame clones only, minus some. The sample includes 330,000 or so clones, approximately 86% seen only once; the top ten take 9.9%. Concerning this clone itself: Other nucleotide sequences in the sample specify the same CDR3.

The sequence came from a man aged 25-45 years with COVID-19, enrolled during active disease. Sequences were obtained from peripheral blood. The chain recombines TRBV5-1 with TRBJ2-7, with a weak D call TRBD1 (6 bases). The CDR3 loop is CASSSGTSSYEQYF. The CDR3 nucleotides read TGCGCCAGCAGCTCAGGGACATCCTCCTACGAGCAGTACTTC. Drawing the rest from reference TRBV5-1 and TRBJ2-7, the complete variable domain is KAGVTQTPRYLIKTRGQQVTLSCSPISGHRSVSWYQQTPGQGLQFLFEYFSETQRNKGNFPGRFSGRQFSNSRSEMNVSTLELGDSALYLCASSSGTSSYEQYFGPGTRLTVT.